Described below is a single T cell receptor (beta chain) sequence and its context. The antigen remains undetermined. The data derive from a study of cytomegalovirus exposure and HLA in healthy donors. PCR involved 60 Vbeta and 13 Jbeta primers. The table came from immunoSEQ multiplex PCR; TCRdb's copy has only in-frame clones and leaves some out. The profile shows over 100,000 clones, 72% of them singletons. The study, taken as a whole, reports: Later analysis associated a missense DCLRE1C variant with TCR beta V- and J-gene trimming. 164 TCR beta chains were listed as cytomegalovirus-associated. Researchers reported in a later analysis that common viral pathogens appeared linked to several top clusters.

CDR3 length equals 15 residues. Trimming took off 4 bases at V and 1 base at J, with 12 bases between the two ends. In germline, CDR1 is MNHEY, CDR2 SMNVEV (reference sequence). The TCR sequence derives from a middle-aged man in good health and CMV-seropositive. The chain uses TRBV27 and TRBJ2-3; weak D call: TRBD1 (6 bases). Material for sequencing was PBMCs. Here the CDR3 reads CASSSGTQRTDTQYF. The CDR3 region has the DNA TGTGCCAGCAGTTCGGGGACACAACGCACAGATACGCAGTATTTT.